The 28 T cell receptor beta chains below come from one sample, sequenced in a study of PD-1 blockade in classical Hodgkin lymphoma (dated by TCRdb to 2020 to 2022). In the paper's terms, the time point label means: cycle 4 day 1 (C4D1), after more than 5 weeks of nivolumab. Every trial patient had relapsed following autologous stem cell transplantation, and prior brentuximab vedotin exposure was what differed among cohorts A, B and C. The library came from the immunoSEQ multiplex PCR assay. TCRdb's version of the immuneACCESS table is confined to in-frame rearrangements and falls short of the full clone set. An unresolved V gene accounts for under half of the shortfall where checked; the remainder is of unknown origin. The sample profile shows around 92,000 clones; approximately 86% of them were found once. Of the sample, about 15% falls within the top ten clones. Here the sequenced sample was peripheral blood mononuclear cells (PBMCs), taken before the fourth cycle of nivolumab. The origin of the receptors is a human donor with classical Hodgkin lymphoma.

This clone was counted a single time. This rearrangement joins TRBV5-1 to TRBJ2-7, with D hard to call. The V and J ends lost 3 bases and 0 bases respectively, with 13 bases between them. Germline assignment: CDR1 SGHRS and CDR2 YFSETQ. The CDR3 sequence is 15 residues long. The CDR3 here is CASSSQRVPSYEQYF. The CDR3 bases are TGCGCCAGCAGCTCCCAACGGGTACCCTCCTACGAGCAGTACTTC.

This chain joins TRBV11-2 and TRBJ2-1, with D perhaps matching TRBD2 (6 bases). This CDR3 contains 13 residues. Trimming took 5 bases from V and 3 from J, leaving 8 bases between them. Germline V gene sequence: CDR1 SGHAT, CDR2 FQNNGV. As DNA, the CDR3 is TGTGCCAGCAGCCTTAGCGGCTACAATGAGCAGTTCTTC. It translates to CASSLSGYNEQFF.

This sequence joins TRBV23-1 and TRBJ2-4; tentatively, D is TRBD2 (6 bases). TRBV23-1 is labeled an ORF, and its function is uncertain. Trimming stripped 8 bases from V and 7 bases from J, with 21 bases between. The CDR3 spans 15 residues. DNA of the CDR3: TGCGCCAGCCTCACGCGTTGGAGGGTGAGCAACATTCAGTACTTC. Translating it yields CASLTRWRVSNIQYF.

V and J are TRBV5-1 and TRBJ2-7; D uncertain. V dropped 4 bases and J dropped 2 bases, with 13 bases sitting between them. Germline V gene sequence: CDR1 SGHRS, CDR2 YFSETQ. The CDR3 consists of 14 residues. Here the CDR3 reads CASSPGPTPYEQYF. DNA for the CDR3: TGCGCCAGCAGCCCGGGCCCGACGCCCTACGAGCAGTACTTC.

This rearrangement joins TRBV6-6 to TRBJ2-7; 11 bases map to TRBD2. Per germline, CDR1 MNHNY and CDR2 SVGAGI (reference sequence). The CDR3 loop spans 15 amino acids. V lost 5 bases, J lost 5 bases, and 8 bases stayed unmatched. CDR3 residues: CASSPLAGGADEQYF. CDR3 sequence (DNA): TGTGCCAGCAGTCCATTAGCGGGAGGGGCCGACGAGCAGTACTTC.

V is TRBV2 and J is TRBJ1-2, with 7 bases identical to TRBD1. Germline CDR1 is SNHLY and CDR2 is FYNNEI. After removal of 6 bases from V and 7 bases from J, the junction contained 11 bases not matched to a gene. CDR3 length equals 14 residues. The CDR3 loop is CASSPRGSSGGYTF. CDR3 DNA sequence: TGTGCCAGCAGCCCCAGGGGGTCAAGCGGTGGCTACACCTTC.

The chain links TRBV7-3 to TRBJ2-2, with D hard to call. The CDR3 consists of 16 residues. The germline CDR1 and CDR2 sequences are SGHTA and FQGTGA. The germline V and J ends were trimmed by 2 bases and 4 bases, with 14 bases remaining between them. The CDR3 reads CASSLSKVVATGELFF. CDR3 in DNA: TGTGCCAGCAGCTTATCAAAAGTGGTAGCCACCGGGGAGCTGTTTTTT. Full variable domain (outside the CDR3, taken from reference TRBV7-3 and TRBJ2-2): GAGVSQTPSNKVTEKGKYVELRCDPISGHTALYWYRQSLGQGPEFLIYFQGTGAADDSGLPNDRFFAVRPEGSVSTLKIQRTERGDSAVYLCASSLSKVVATGELFFGEGSRLTVL.

This clone occurred a few times. V is TRBV7-9 and J is TRBJ1-1; a possible D gene is TRBD1 (5 bases). Germline CDR1 SEHNR, CDR2 FQNEAQ (reference sequence). CDR3 length: 15 amino acids. V was trimmed by 6 bases and J by 1 base, leaving 15 bases between them. Written as DNA, the CDR3 is TGTGCCAGCAGGACCGGAGGGGTGCCGAACACTGAAGCTTTCTTT. This sequence encodes CASRTGGVPNTEAFF.

The rearrangement joins TRBV19 to TRBJ1-2; D unresolved. CDR1 and CDR2 (germline): LNHDA, SQIVND (reference sequence). CDR3 length: 13 amino acids. V was clipped by 7 bases and J by 4 bases, with 13 bases between them. CDR3 loop: CASTPAGIYGYTF. The CDR3, as DNA: TGTGCCAGTACTCCAGCGGGTATCTATGGCTACACCTTC.

The chain joins TRBV7-7 to TRBJ2-5; D possibly corresponds to TRBD2 (7 bases). Between the trimmed V and J ends, which lost 4 bases and 5 bases, there was a span of 20 bases. The germline V gene encodes CDR1 SSHAT and CDR2 FNYEAQ (reference sequence). The CDR3 sequence is 16 residues long. The CDR3 sequence: CASSSSVGGAVETQYF. The CDR3, as DNA: TGTGCCAGCAGCTCCTCGGTGGGGGGGGCAGTGGAGACCCAGTACTTC.

The chain couples TRBV5-4 to TRBJ1-1, with D tentatively TRBD1 (5 bases). Germline CDR1 and CDR2: SGHNT and YYREEE (reference sequence). This CDR3 region has 13 residues. V lost 4 bases and J 8 bases, leaving 15 bases between the germline ends. The DNA for the CDR3 is TGTGCCAGCAGCCTAATCGGGACTCAAGAAGCTTTCTTT. This translates into CASSLIGTQEAFF. Variable domain in full (rest from reference TRBV5-4 and TRBJ1-1): ETGVTQSPTHLIKTRGQQVTLRCSSQSGHNTVSWYQQALGQGPQFIFQYYREEENGRGNFPPRFSGLQFPNYSSELNVNALELDDSALYLCASSLIGTQEAFFGQGTRLTVV.

The J gene is TRBJ2-5, the V gene TRBV5-1; possible D gene TRBD1, 6 bases. The CDR3 is made up of 17 amino acids. In germline, CDR1 is SGHRS, CDR2 YFSETQ. The V end lost 4 bases, the J end lost 4 bases, and 23 bases lay between the germline ends. The DNA of the CDR3 is TGCGCCAGCAGCCGAAAAACAGGGTCCCCATGGGGAGAGACCCAGTACTTC. It is translated as CASSRKTGSPWGETQYF.

This chain uses TRBV5-4 with TRBJ2-5; D is ambiguous. Germline loops: CDR1 SGHNT, CDR2 YYREEE (reference sequence). V shed 4 bases and J shed 7 bases, with 14 bases lying between them. The CDR3 has 13 amino acids. Here the CDR3 DNA reads TGTGCCAGCAGCAGTGACCGCCCCGGGACCCAGTACTTC. This sequence encodes CASSSDRPGTQYF.

The chain couples TRBV19 to TRBJ2-2; 8 positions match TRBD2. The germline CDR1 and CDR2 sequences are LNHDA and SQIVND (reference sequence). The CDR3 is 14 amino acids. V was clipped by 9 bases and J by 3 bases; unmatched bases: 6. CDR3 coding DNA: TGTGCCAGCACGAGCGGGAGAGACACCGGGGAGCTGTTTTTT. It codes for CASTSGRDTGELFF. Supplemented by reference TRBV19 and TRBJ2-2, the full variable domain reads DGGITQSPKYLFRKEGQNVTLSCEQNLNHDAMYWYRQDPGQGLRLIYYSQIVNDFQKGDIAEGYSVSREKKESFPLTVTSAQKNPTAFYLCASTSGRDTGELFFGEGSRLTVL.

This clone was counted a few times. The V call is TRBV27, the J call TRBJ2-3; the match to TRBD2 covers 7 bases. Per germline, CDR1 MNHEY and CDR2 SMNVEV (reference sequence). J lost 4 bases, V lost 3 bases, and 7 bases had no gene match. The CDR3 contains 15 residues. The CDR3 region is CASSFGGSYADTQYF. CDR3 in DNA: TGTGCCAGCAGTTTCGGCGGGAGTTACGCAGATACGCAGTATTTT.

V is TRBV5-6 and J is TRBJ1-2, with 7 bases lining up with TRBD1. CDR3 length equals 14 residues. Germline assignment: CDR1 SGHDT and CDR2 YYEEEE. V lost 6 bases and J lost 5; bases outside the gene matches: 10. CDR3 DNA sequence: TGTGCCAGCATTCCGACAGGGAGGATGTATGGCTACACCTTC. Protein: CASIPTGRMYGYTF.

V usage is TRBV28 and J usage is TRBJ2-2; D not resolved. The CDR3 spans 14 residues. The V gene's germline CDR1 is MDHEN and CDR2 SYDVKM. Between the trimmed V and J ends, which lost 3 bases and 6 bases, there was a span of 11 bases. CDR3 sequence: CASSFGPVSGELFF. The CDR3 bases are TGTGCCAGCAGTTTCGGACCTGTCTCCGGGGAGCTGTTTTTT.

The chain links TRBV5-1 to TRBJ1-5; D gene ambiguous. Between the trimmed V and J ends, which lost 4 bases and 7 bases, there was a span of 9 bases. CDR3 length: 12 amino acids. Looked up from germline, CDR1 is SGHRS and CDR2 is YFSETQ. The CDR3 DNA sequence: TGCGCCAGCAGCCCAGAAGGGCAGCCCCAGCATTTT. This sequence encodes CASSPEGQPQHF.

The chain couples TRBV9 to TRBJ2-2; 7 nucleotides align to TRBD2. The germline V gene has CDR1 SGDLS and CDR2 YYNGEE. This CDR3 has 15 residues. The V gene end was trimmed by 4 bases and the J gene end by 7 bases; junction bases not matched to a gene: 10. CDR3: CASSPVGRGHGELFF. The CDR3 DNA is TGTGCCAGCAGCCCCGTGGGGAGGGGCCACGGGGAGCTGTTTTTT.

The gene calls are TRBV2 and TRBJ1-1, with D maybe TRBD1 (6 bases). Germline-derived CDR1 and CDR2 are SNHLY and FYNNEI. This CDR3 comprises 14 residues. V lost 6 bases and J 9 bases, leaving 20 bases between the germline ends. The CDR3 region has the DNA TGTGCCAGCAGCCGGACCACAGGGTGGCCTAAAGCTTTCTTT. It specifies CASSRTTGWPKAFF.

The chain links TRBV7-8 to TRBJ2-3, with D possibly TRBD2 on 5 matching bases. The germline V gene has CDR1 SGHVS and CDR2 FQNEAQ. The CDR3 covers 15 residues. Trimming shortened V by 5 bases and J by 6 bases, and 18 bases separated the two germline ends. CDR3 sequence (DNA): TGTGCCAGCAGCGCTTCTAGCCCTCAACGCGATACGCAGTATTTT. It specifies CASSASSPQRDTQYF.

The chain employs TRBV4-3 and TRBJ1-1; 9 nucleotides agree with TRBD1. Germline CDR1 is LGHNA and CDR2 is YSLEER. V was clipped by 6 bases and J by 5 bases; unmatched bases: 4. CDR3 length: 13 residues. This CDR3 is CASRGQGWTEAFF. The CDR3 DNA reads TGCGCCAGCAGGGGACAGGGCTGGACTGAAGCTTTCTTT.

The chain joins TRBV30 to TRBJ2-7, with D possibly being TRBD2 (5 bases). The CDR3 totals 14 residues. Germline CDR1 GTSNPN, CDR2 SVGIG (reference sequence). V shed 1 base and J shed 3 bases, with 13 bases lying between them. The CDR3 DNA sequence: TGTGCCTGGAGTGACCCGGCCGGGGTCTACGAGCAGTACTTC. Its protein product is CAWSDPAGVYEQYF.

The gene calls are TRBV16 and TRBJ1-2; unclear D gene. CDR1 KGHSY and CDR2 FQNENV come from the germline V gene. The CDR3 loop spans 14 amino acids. Deletions cut 0 bases from V and 1 base from J, with 6 bases between. The CDR3 DNA reads TGTGCCAGCAGCCAATCTAACAGTAACTATGGCTACACCTTC. Its protein product is CASSQSNSNYGYTF.

V gene TRBV18 combines with J gene TRBJ1-2; 7 nucleotides match TRBD1. Germline V gives CDR1 KGHSH, CDR2 LQKENI. The CDR3 sequence is 14 residues long. With 6 bases clipped from V and 4 bases from J, the junction kept 8 bases outside the gene matches. The CDR3 DNA reads as TGTGCCAGCTCTCTCGACAGGGTGAGCTATGGCTACACCTTC. Protein sequence: CASSLDRVSYGYTF. Combining the CDR3 with reference TRBV18 and TRBJ1-2 gives the whole variable domain NAGVMQNPRHLVRRRGQEARLRCSPMKGHSHVYWYRQLPEEGLKFMVYLQKENIIDESGMPKERFSAEFPKEGPSILRIQQVVRGDSAAYFCASSLDRVSYGYTFGSGTRLTVV.

The chain has TRBV11-2 and TRBJ2-4, with no clear D. Trimming cost V 3 bases and J 6 bases, with 12 bases left between them. Germline V gene data show CDR1 as SGHAT and CDR2 as FQNNGV. The CDR3 runs to 14 residues. The DNA for the CDR3 is TGTGCCAGCAGCTTTCGGCAAAGGACAAACATTCAGTACTTC. Translating gives CASSFRQRTNIQYF.

This clone was counted a few times. The chain recombines TRBV11-2 with TRBJ2-7; perhaps TRBD2 as D (5 bases). The CDR3 is made up of 15 amino acids. The germline CDR1 and CDR2 sequences are SGHAT and FQNNGV. V gave up 4 bases and J gave up 0 bases, with 13 bases separating them. The CDR3: CASSSPRGSSYEQYF. The DNA for the CDR3 is TGTGCCAGCAGCTCCCCTCGTGGGAGCTCCTACGAGCAGTACTTC.

CDR3 nucleotide sequence: TGTGCCAGCAGCCCCACACGGAACACTGAAGCTTTCTTT. It is translated as CASSPTRNTEAFF. The J gene is TRBJ1-1, the V gene TRBV6-1, with D uncertain. The CDR3 extends over 13 amino acids. The V gene's germline CDR1 is MNHNS and CDR2 SASEGT. V lost 6 bases, J lost 1 base, and 9 bases lay in between.